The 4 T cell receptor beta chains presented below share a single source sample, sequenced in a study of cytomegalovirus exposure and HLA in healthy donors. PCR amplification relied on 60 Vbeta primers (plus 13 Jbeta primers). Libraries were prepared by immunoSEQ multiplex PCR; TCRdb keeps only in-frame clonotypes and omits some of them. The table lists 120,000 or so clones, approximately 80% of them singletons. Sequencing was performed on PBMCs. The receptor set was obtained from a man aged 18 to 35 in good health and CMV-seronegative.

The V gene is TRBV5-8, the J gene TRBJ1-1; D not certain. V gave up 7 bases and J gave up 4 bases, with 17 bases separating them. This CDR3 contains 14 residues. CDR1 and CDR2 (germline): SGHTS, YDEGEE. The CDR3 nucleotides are TGTGCCAGCGGCCGAGGAGTGCTGGGCACTGAAGCTTTCTTT. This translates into CASGRGVLGTEAFF.

CDR3: CASSLDQGLNGNTIYF. The CDR3 DNA reads as TGTGCCAGCAGCTTAGACCAGGGCTTAAATGGAAACACCATATATTTT. The chain carries TRBV7-6 and TRBJ1-3; the D gene is possibly TRBD1 (5 bases). The CDR3 runs 16 residues. V shed 1 base and J shed 3 bases, with 13 bases lying between them. CDR1 is SGHVS and CDR2 is FNYEAQ in the germline V gene.

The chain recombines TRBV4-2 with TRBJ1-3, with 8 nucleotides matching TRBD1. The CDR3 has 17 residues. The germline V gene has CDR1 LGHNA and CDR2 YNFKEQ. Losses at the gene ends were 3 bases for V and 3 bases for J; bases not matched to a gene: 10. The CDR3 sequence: CASSQDRTGGYGNTIYF. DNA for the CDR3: TGTGCCAGCAGCCAGGATCGAACAGGGGGGTATGGAAACACCATATATTTT.

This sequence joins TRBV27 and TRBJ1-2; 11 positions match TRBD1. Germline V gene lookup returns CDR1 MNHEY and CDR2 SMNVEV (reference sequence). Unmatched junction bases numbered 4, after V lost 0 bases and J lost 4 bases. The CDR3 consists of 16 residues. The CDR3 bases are TGTGCCAGCAGTTTATCGGGGGACAGGGGGGCCTATGGCTACACCTTC. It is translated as CASSLSGDRGAYGYTF.